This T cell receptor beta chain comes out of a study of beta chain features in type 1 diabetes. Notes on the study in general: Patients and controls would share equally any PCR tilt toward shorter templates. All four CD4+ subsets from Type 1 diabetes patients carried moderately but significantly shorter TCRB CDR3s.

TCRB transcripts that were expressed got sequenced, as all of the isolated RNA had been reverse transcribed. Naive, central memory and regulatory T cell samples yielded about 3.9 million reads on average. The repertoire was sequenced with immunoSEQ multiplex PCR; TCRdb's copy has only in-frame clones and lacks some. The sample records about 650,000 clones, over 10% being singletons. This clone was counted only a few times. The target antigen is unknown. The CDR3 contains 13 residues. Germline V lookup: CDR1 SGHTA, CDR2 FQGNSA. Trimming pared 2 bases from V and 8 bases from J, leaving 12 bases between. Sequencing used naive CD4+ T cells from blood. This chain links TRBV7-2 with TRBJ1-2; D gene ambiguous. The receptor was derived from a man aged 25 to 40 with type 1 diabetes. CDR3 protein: CASSLSRETGYTF. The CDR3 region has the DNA TGTGCCAGCAGCTTATCTCGAGAGACCGGCTACACCTTC.